This T cell receptor (beta chain) appears in the sequencing data of a study of cytomegalovirus exposure and HLA in healthy donors. Study-level findings and limits: Cytomegalovirus association was listed for 150 or so TCR beta chains.

The PCR had 60 Vbeta and 13 Jbeta primers. Assay: immunoSEQ multiplex PCR; the TCRdb copy retains only in-frame clones and omits some. Its clone listing holds 100,000 to 150,000 clones. With respect to this clone: As yet, its antigen is unknown.

The germline V gene encodes CDR1 MDHEN and CDR2 SYDVKM. The CDR3 covers 15 residues. Losses at the gene ends were 9 bases for V and 3 bases for J; bases not matched to a gene: 9. The clonotype was recovered from a woman aged 40 to 50 in good health and CMV-seropositive. The sequenced sample was PBMCs. The chain has TRBV28 and TRBJ2-7; 12 bases are a match to TRBD2. The DNA for the CDR3 is TGTGCCAGTTCTCTAGCGGGAGGGCTGAACTACGAGCAGTACTTC. This translates into CASSLAGGLNYEQYF.